This is a list of T cell receptor beta chains from one sample in a study of graft-versus-host responses after intestinal transplantation. Sequencing used immunoSEQ multiplex PCR; TCRdb keeps in-frame clones, though not all of them. The sample has some 39,000 clones, 85% to 95% seen once; the top ten hold roughly 0.52%. These receptors' targets are unknown. This sample comprised unstimulated CD8+ T cells sorted from spleen or lymph node cells, obtained before transplant. These receptors originate from a human donor who was the organ donor for an intestinal transplant. The CDR3 runs from the conserved cysteine through the conserved F or W. Fields, in order: D gene, clone size, J gene, V gene, CDR3 DNA, CDR3 protein. D genes are given only for firm matches. A clone size is listed for some rows: how often the clone was seen (once, few, many), or a class if it is expanded.

>-|-|TRBJ1-1|TRBV6-6
TGTGCCAGCAGTTATCAGGGGCCCGGGAGCACTGAAGCTTTCTTT
CASSYQGPGSTEAFF
>-|-|TRBJ1-5|TRBV27
TGTGCCAGCAGTTTATGGGGGGAGGATCAGCCCCAGCATTTT
CASSLWGEDQPQHF
>TRBD2|-|TRBJ2-2|TRBV7-8
TGTGCCAGCCGGGCGGGAGATCCGATCCCCAACACCGGGGAGCTGTTTTTT
CASRAGDPIPNTGELFF
>-|-|TRBJ2-3|TRBV5-1
TGCGCCAGCAGCGGGACCCGCACAGATACGCAGTATTTT
CASSGTRTDTQYF
>TRBD1|-|TRBJ2-7|TRBV4-2
TGTGCCAGTACACCGAGATACGGGACAGACTACGAGCAGTACTTC
CASTPRYGTDYEQYF
>TRBD1|-|TRBJ2-7|TRBV5-6
TGTGCCAGCAGACCGGGACAGGGTAGGAACGAGCAGTACTTC
CASRPGQGRNEQYF
>-|-|TRBJ1-2|TRBV19
TGTGCCAGTAGTATTGCTACCGCAGGGTATAATGGCTACACCTTC
CASSIATAGYNGYTF
>TRBD2|-|TRBJ2-5|TRBV28
TGTGCCAGCAGTTTTGGCCCTACTAGCGGGGGGGACCAAGAGACCCAGTACTTC
CASSFGPTSGGDQETQYF
>-|-|TRBJ2-5|TRBV21-1
TGTGCCAGCAGCAAAAAAATCGTCGCTAGCGGGGGGGCCGGTCGTCTGGAGACCCAGTACTTC
CASSKKIVASGGAGRLETQYF
>-|-|TRBJ2-7|TRBV6-6
TGTGCCACCACTCAGGGGGGGTACGAGCAGTACTTC
CATTQGGYEQYF
>-|-|TRBJ2-3|TRBV7-3
TGTGCCAGCAGCTTAGTGGGGGCGGGCACAGCTACGCAGTATTTT
CASSLVGAGTATQYF
>TRBD2|-|TRBJ2-7|TRBV4-3
TGCGCCAGCAGCCAAGGTTTTTGGGGGACTAGCGTACACGAGCAGTACTTC
CASSQGFWGTSVHEQYF
>-|-|TRBJ1-5|TRBV15
TGTGCCACCAGCTCCCGAGCGACTAGCAATCAGCCCCAGCATTTT
CATSSRATSNQPQHF
>-|-|TRBJ2-7|TRBV6-5
TGTGCCAGCAGTCTTTCCAGGGGCGTCTACGAGCAGTACTTC
CASSLSRGVYEQYF
>-|once|TRBJ1-4|TRBV10-1
TGCGCCAGCAGTGATCTCCCCAGCGGGGTCGAGGTTAATGAAAAACTGTTTTTT
CASSDLPSGVEVNEKLFF
>-|-|TRBJ1-1|TRBV7-6
TGTGCCAGCAGCTTTTTTTTGGGAGACACTGAAGCTTTCTTT
CASSFFLGDTEAFF
>-|-|TRBJ1-1|TRBV5-1
TGCGCCAGCAGCTTCCTGACATATATGAACACTGAAGCTTTCTTT
CASSFLTYMNTEAFF
>TRBD1|-|TRBJ1-2|TRBV5-6
TGTGCCAGCAGCTCACAGGGGGACTATGGCTACACCTTC
CASSSQGDYGYTF
>-|-|TRBJ1-1|TRBV5-4
TGTGCCAGCAGCTTGGATTCGACAGACCTTTACACTGAAGCTTTCTTT
CASSLDSTDLYTEAFF
>-|-|TRBJ2-7|TRBV12-5
TGTGCTAGTGGTTTGGGTCCCTACGAGCAGTACTTC
CASGLGPYEQYF
>-|few|TRBJ1-1|TRBV10-3
TGTGCCATCAGTGAGTGGACATCTACTGAAGCTTTCTTT
CAISEWTSTEAFF
>-|-|TRBJ1-1|TRBV7-9
TGTGCCAGCAGCTCGCAGGGTTTTGGGAACACTGAAGCTTTCTTT
CASSSQGFGNTEAFF
>-|-|TRBJ2-7|TRBV11-2
TGTGCCAGCGGAGGGAACTACGAGCAGTACTTC
CASGGNYEQYF
>-|-|TRBJ2-7|TRBV6-5
TGTGCCAGCAGTTACGGTACGACGCCCTACGAGCAGTACTTC
CASSYGTTPYEQYF
>-|-|TRBJ1-5|TRBV4-1
TGCGCCAGCAGCCAAGAAAGGGAGCCGGCCGTCGGCAGGGGCAATCAGCCCCAGCATTTT
CASSQEREPAVGRGNQPQHF
>-|-|TRBJ2-7|TRBV7-9
TGTGCCAGCAGTCGAGGGTCCTACGAGCAGTACTTC
CASSRGSYEQYF
>-|once|TRBJ2-7|TRBV18
TGTGCCAGCTCACCAGTGAGACCCAGGAGGTCCAGGTCCGAGCAGTACTTC
CASSPVRPRRSRSEQYF
>TRBD1|-|TRBJ1-2|TRBV30
TGTGCCTGGAGTGTCATGACAGGGTATTATGGCTACACCTTC
CAWSVMTGYYGYTF
>TRBD2|-|TRBJ2-1|TRBV13
TGTGCCAGCAGCTTACTAGCGGTTGAGCAGTTCTTC
CASSLLAVEQFF
>TRBD1|-|TRBJ2-7|TRBV10-3
TGTGCCATCAGGGAGACAGGGCTAGCCTACGAGCAGTACTTC
CAIRETGLAYEQYF
>TRBD2|-|TRBJ2-1|TRBV7-3
TGTGCCAGCAGCTCCCTAGCGGGGGGGCCCAATGAGCAGTTCTTC
CASSSLAGGPNEQFF
>TRBD2|-|TRBJ2-5|TRBV18
TGTGCCAGCTCACCGGGGGGACTAGCGGGGGCCGAGACCCAGTACTTC
CASSPGGLAGAETQYF
>-|-|TRBJ1-1|TRBV6-6
TGTGCCACCAGAGGAACAGGGATAAACACTGAAGCTTTCTTT
CATRGTGINTEAFF
>-|once|TRBJ1-2|TRBV4-2
TGTGCCAGCAGCCAGAACCGGGACGCATCATGGGGCTACACCTTC
CASSQNRDASWGYTF
>TRBD2|-|TRBJ2-7|TRBV19
TGTGCCAGTAGTATGGGGACTAGCGACGAGCAGTACTTC
CASSMGTSDEQYF
>-|once|TRBJ2-7|TRBV7-9
TGTGCCAGCAGCTTCCTACAGGTTGGTCCTTACGAGCAGTACTTC
CASSFLQVGPYEQYF
>TRBD1|-|TRBJ2-5|TRBV7-9
TGTGCCACCTTCCTTACAGGGGAAGAGACCCAGTACTTC
CATFLTGEETQYF
>TRBD2|-|TRBJ2-5|TRBV6-5
TGTGCCAGCAGTTACTCCAGCGGGGGGGCCCAAGAGACCCAGTACTTC
CASSYSSGGAQETQYF
>-|-|TRBJ1-2|TRBV27
TGTGCCAGCAGTTTTGGGGCAAGCAGTGGCTACACCTTC
CASSFGASSGYTF
>-|-|TRBJ1-2|TRBV5-6
TGTGCCAGCAGCTTGAGCGATCGCTACACCTTC
CASSLSDRYTF